One T cell receptor beta chain is described in this entry. The antigen remains undetermined. The entry originates in a study of T cell responses to AZD1222 COVID-19 vaccine. The CDR3 is 18 residues long. Germline values: CDR1 LGHNA, CDR2 YSLEER. The V and J ends lost 0 bases and 0 bases respectively, with 12 bases between them. Findings and limits, study-wide: Among spike-specific TCRs, nearly half reportedly target unmutated variant regions.

Measured with immunoSEQ multiplex PCR; TCRdb has only the in-frame clones, and not every one. The sample yields some 140,000 clones, about 90% seen once. This receptor was taken from an adult in good health. J is TRBJ1-6 and V is TRBV4-3; D not resolved. The sample in question was peripheral blood, obtained on day 0 of AZD1222 vaccination. The CDR3 spells CASSQDYRASSYNSPLHF. The CDR3 coding sequence is TGCGCCAGCAGCCAAGATTACCGAGCGAGCTCCTATAATTCACCCCTCCACTTT.